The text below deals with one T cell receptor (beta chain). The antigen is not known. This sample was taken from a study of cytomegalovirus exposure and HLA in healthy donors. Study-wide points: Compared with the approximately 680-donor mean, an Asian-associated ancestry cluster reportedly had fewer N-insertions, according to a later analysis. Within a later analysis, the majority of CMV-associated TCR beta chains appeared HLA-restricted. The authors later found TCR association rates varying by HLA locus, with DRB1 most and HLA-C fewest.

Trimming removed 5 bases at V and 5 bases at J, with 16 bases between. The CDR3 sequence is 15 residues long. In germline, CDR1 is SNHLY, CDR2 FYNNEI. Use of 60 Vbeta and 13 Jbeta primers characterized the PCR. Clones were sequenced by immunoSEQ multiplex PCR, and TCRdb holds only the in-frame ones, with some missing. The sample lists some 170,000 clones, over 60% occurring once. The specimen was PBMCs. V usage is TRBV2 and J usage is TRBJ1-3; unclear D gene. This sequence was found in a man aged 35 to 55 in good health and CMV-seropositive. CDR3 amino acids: CASSPDPGGRNTIYF. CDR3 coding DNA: TGTGCCAGCAGTCCTGACCCCGGAGGTAGAAACACCATATATTTT.